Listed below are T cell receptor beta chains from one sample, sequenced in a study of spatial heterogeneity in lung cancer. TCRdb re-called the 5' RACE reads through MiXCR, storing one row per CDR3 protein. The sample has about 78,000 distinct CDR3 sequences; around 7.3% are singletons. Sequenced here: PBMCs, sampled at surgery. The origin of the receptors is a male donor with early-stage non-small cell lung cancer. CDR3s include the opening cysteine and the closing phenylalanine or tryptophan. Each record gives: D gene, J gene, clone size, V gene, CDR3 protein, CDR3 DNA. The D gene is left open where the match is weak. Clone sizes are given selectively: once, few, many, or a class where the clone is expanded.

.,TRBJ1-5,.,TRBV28,CASNLLGSRNQPQHF,TGTGCCAGCAACCTTCTGGGAAGTCGAAATCAGCCCCAGCATTTT
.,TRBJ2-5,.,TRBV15,CATSRPPVTVETQYF,TGTGCCACCAGCAGACCCCCCGTGACAGTAGAGACCCAGTACTTC
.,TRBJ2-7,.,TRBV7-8,CASSLGQTDEQYF,TGTGCCAGCAGCTTAGGACAGACGGACGAGCAGTACTTC
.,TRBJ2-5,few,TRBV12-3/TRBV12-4,CASRIQETQYF,TGTGCCAGCAGAATCCAAGAGACCCAGTACTTC
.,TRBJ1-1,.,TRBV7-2,CASSKGAPEAFF,TGTGCCAGCAGCAAAGGGGCACCTGAAGCTTTCTTT
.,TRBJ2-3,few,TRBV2,CASSLSRLPGDTQYF,TGTGCCAGCAGTCTTTCACGACTACCGGGGGATACGCAGTATTTT
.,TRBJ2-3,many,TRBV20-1,CSARGERTDTQYF,TGCAGTGCTCGGGGCGAGCGCACAGATACGCAGTATTTT
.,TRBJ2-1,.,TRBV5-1,CASSSMGESNEQFF,TGCGCCAGCAGCTCCATGGGAGAGAGTAATGAGCAGTTCTTC
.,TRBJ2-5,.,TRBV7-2,CASSDLRTETQYF,TGTGCCAGCAGCGACCTCCGCACCGAGACCCAGTACTTC
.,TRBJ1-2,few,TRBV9,CASSVVTGYGYTF,TGTGCCAGCAGCGTAGTCACAGGCTATGGCTACACCTTC
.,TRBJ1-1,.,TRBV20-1,CSAAGGFTEAFF,TGCAGTGCCGCGGGGGGTTTCACTGAAGCTTTCTTT
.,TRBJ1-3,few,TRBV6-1,CASSEALGRGSGNTIYF,TGTGCCAGCAGTGAAGCGCTGGGCAGGGGATCTGGAAACACCATATATTTT
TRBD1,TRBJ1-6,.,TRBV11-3,CASSSRDRGYSPLHF,TGTGCCAGCAGTTCCCGGGACAGGGGGTATTCACCCCTCCACTTT
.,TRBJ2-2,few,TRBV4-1,CASSQGQERGELFF,TGCGCCAGCAGCCAAGGGCAGGAGAGGGGGGAGCTGTTTTTT
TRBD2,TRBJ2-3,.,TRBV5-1,CASSLGKIAGVTDTQYF,TGCGCCAGCAGCCTCGGGAAGATAGCGGGAGTGACAGATACGCAGTATTTT
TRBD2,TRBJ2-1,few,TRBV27,CASSPLSGLAGGAKFF,TGTGCCAGCAGTCCTCTTTCGGGACTAGCGGGAGGAGCGAAGTTCTTC
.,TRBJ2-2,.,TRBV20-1,CSARPNTGELFF,TGCAGTGCTAGACCTAACACCGGGGAGCTGTTTTTT
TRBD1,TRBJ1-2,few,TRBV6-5,CASRPTGGDGYTF,TGTGCCAGCAGGCCTACAGGGGGTGATGGCTACACCTTC
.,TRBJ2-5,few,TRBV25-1,CASSVTGIETQYF,TGTGCCAGCAGTGTCACGGGGATCGAGACCCAGTACTTC
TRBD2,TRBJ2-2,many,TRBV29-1,CSVKGAGASTGELFF,TGCAGCGTTAAAGGAGCGGGAGCTTCCACCGGGGAGCTGTTTTTT
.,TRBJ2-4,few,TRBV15,CATSLFTGTLKNIQYF,TGTGCCACCAGCCTATTCACCGGGACGTTAAAAAACATTCAGTACTTC
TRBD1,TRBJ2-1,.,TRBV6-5,CASSYLGQGTFGSYNEQFF,TGTGCCAGCAGTTACCTGGGACAGGGGACATTCGGCTCCTACAATGAGCAGTTCTTC
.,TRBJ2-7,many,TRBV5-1,CASSRDVGYYEQYF,TGCGCCAGCAGCCGGGACGTCGGGTACTACGAGCAGTACTTC
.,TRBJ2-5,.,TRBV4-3,CASSQDRQETQYF,TGCGCCAGCAGCCAAGACAGACAAGAGACCCAGTACTTC
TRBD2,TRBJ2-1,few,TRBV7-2,CASSPRTSGSREQFF,TGTGCCAGCAGCCCGAGGACTAGCGGGAGTCGTGAGCAGTTCTTC
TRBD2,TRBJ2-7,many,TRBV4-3,CASSQDLAGSYEQYF,TGCGCCAGCAGCCAAGATCTAGCGGGATCCTACGAGCAGTACTTC
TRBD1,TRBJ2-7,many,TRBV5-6,CASSRDRGYEQYF,TGTGCCAGCAGCCGGGACAGGGGGTACGAGCAGTACTTC
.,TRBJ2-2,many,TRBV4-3,CASSRVPVQQNTGELFF,TGCGCCAGCAGCAGGGTCCCGGTACAGCAGAACACCGGGGAGCTGTTTTTT
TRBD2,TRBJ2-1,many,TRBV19,CASSVLSGTRPNEQFF,TGTGCCAGTAGTGTCCTCTCCGGGACTAGACCCAATGAGCAGTTCTTC
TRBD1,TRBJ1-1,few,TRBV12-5,CASGLQAGGWSEAFF,TGTGCTAGTGGTTTGCAGGCAGGGGGCTGGTCTGAAGCTTTCTTT
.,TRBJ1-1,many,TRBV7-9,CASSVEAGSEAFF,TGTGCCAGCAGCGTCGAGGCCGGGAGTGAAGCTTTCTTT
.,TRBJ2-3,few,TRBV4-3,CASSQEAAGQKSTQYF,TGCGCCAGCAGCCAAGAGGCGGCAGGGCAAAAGAGTACGCAGTATTTT
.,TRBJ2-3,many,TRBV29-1,CSVEQQGSTDTQYF,TGCAGCGTTGAACAACAGGGTAGCACAGATACGCAGTATTTT
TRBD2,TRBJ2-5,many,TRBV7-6,CASGQRGQETQYF,TGTGCCAGCGGGCAGCGGGGCCAAGAGACCCAGTACTTC
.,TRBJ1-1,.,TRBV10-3,CAITSQGNTEAFF,TGTGCCATCACATCCCAGGGGAACACTGAAGCTTTCTTT
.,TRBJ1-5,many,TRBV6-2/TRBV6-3,CASSRTYNQPQHF,TGTGCCAGCAGTCGGACCTACAATCAGCCCCAGCATTTT
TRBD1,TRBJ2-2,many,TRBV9,CASSGQGYTGELFF,TGTGCCAGCAGCGGACAGGGGTACACCGGGGAGCTGTTTTTT
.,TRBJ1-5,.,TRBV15,CATSRDSQPQHF,TGTGCCACCAGCAGAGATAGCCAGCCCCAGCATTTT
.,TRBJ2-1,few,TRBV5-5,CASSYLQGLYNEQFF,TGTGCCAGCAGCTACTTACAGGGCCTCTACAATGAGCAGTTCTTC
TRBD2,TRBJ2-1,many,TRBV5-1,CASSLGTSGVNEQFF,TGCGCCAGCAGCTTGGGGACTAGCGGGGTAAATGAGCAGTTCTTC
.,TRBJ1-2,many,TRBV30,CAWRVPGDRLYYGYTF,TGTGCCTGGAGGGTCCCCGGGGACCGACTTTACTATGGCTACACCTTC
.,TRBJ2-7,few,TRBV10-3,CAISASLYEQYF,TGTGCCATCAGTGCGAGCCTCTACGAGCAGTACTTC
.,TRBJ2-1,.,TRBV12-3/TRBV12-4,CASSFSRALRGNEQFF,TGTGCCAGCAGTTTCTCCCGGGCCTTACGTGGCAATGAGCAGTTCTTC
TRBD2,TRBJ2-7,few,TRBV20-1,CSARDPSTSVYEQYF,TGCAGTGCTAGAGATCCAAGTACTAGCGTATACGAGCAGTACTTC
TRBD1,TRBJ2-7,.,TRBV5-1,CASSLRTGPYEQYF,TGCGCCAGCAGCTTGAGGACAGGACCCTACGAGCAGTACTTC
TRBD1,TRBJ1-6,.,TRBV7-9,CASSRDRLGHSPLHF,TGTGCCAGCAGCCGGGACAGGCTGGGGCATTCACCCCTCCACTTT
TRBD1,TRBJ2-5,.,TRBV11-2,CASSLVVGRDSVPETQYF,TGTGCCAGCAGCTTAGTAGTGGGTAGGGACAGTGTCCCCGAGACCCAGTACTTC
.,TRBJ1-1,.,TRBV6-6,CASRRQAAFF,TGTGCCAGCAGACGACAGGCGGCTTTCTTT
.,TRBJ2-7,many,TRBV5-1,CASSLDGRTAYEQYF,TGCGCCAGCAGCTTGGATGGTCGGACCGCGTACGAGCAGTACTTC
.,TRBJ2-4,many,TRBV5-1,CASSLADGFLAKNIQYF,TGCGCCAGCAGCTTGGCCGACGGGTTCCTAGCCAAAAACATTCAGTACTTC